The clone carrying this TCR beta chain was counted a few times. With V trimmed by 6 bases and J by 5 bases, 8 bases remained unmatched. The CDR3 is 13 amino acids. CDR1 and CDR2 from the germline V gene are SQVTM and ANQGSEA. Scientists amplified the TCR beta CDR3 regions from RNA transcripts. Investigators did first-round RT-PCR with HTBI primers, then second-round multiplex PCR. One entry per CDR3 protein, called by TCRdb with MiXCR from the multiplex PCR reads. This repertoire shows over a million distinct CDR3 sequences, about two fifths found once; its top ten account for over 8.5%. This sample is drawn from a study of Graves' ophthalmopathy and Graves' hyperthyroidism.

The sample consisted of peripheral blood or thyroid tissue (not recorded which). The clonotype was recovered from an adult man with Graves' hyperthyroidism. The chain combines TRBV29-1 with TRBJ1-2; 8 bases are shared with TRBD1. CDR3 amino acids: CSVLTGGGYGYTF. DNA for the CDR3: TGCAGCGTCCTTACAGGGGGAGGGTATGGCTACACCTTC.